These T cell receptor beta chains were read from a single sample in a study of T cell responses to AZD1222 COVID-19 vaccine. Profiling relied on immunoSEQ multiplex PCR, and the TCRdb table lists in-frame clones only, not all of them. The data show roughly 150,000 clones, approximately 93% seen once. The sample here was peripheral blood, taken 28 days after the second AZD1222 dose. Receptor source: an adult who received the AZD1222 COVID-19 vaccine. CDR3s include the opening cysteine and the closing phenylalanine or tryptophan. Each record gives: D gene, V gene, clone size, J gene, CDR3 DNA, CDR3 protein. The D gene is left open where the match is weak. Where a row states a size, it is once, few, many or the class of an expanded clone; other rows omit it.

>TRBD1|TRBV29-1|NA|TRBJ2-5
TGCAGCGTCGGACAGGGGGCGCGGGAGACCCAGTACTTC
CSVGQGARETQYF
>TRBD2|TRBV7-3|NA|TRBJ2-1
TGTGCCAGCAGCCCGACTAGCGGGAGAGGGGGTGAGCAGTTCTTC
CASSPTSGRGGEQFF
>NA|TRBV5-1|once|TRBJ1-3
TGCGCCAGCAGCTTGGAAGGGGGGTCCTCTGGAAACACCATATATTTT
CASSLEGGSSGNTIYF
>TRBD1|TRBV9|NA|TRBJ1-2
TGTGCCAGCAGCCGCGGACAGGGGGCGATTGGCTACACCTTC
CASSRGQGAIGYTF
>NA|TRBV15|NA|TRBJ1-4
TGTGCCACCAGCAGAGGAGGGACTGTTAATGAAAAACTGTTTTTT
CATSRGGTVNEKLFF
>TRBD2|TRBV7-3|NA|TRBJ2-3
TGTGCCAGCAGCCCGAGCGGGAGGGAGACAGATACGCAGTATTTT
CASSPSGRETDTQYF
>TRBD2|TRBV10-2|NA|TRBJ2-2
TGCGCCAGCAGTGCACTAGCGGGAGGAGGCGCCGGGGAGCTGTTTTTT
CASSALAGGGAGELFF
>TRBD1|TRBV7-9|NA|TRBJ2-5
TGTGCCAGCAGCTTAAGGGGGACAGGGAACAGCGGGGAGACCCAGTACTTC
CASSLRGTGNSGETQYF
>NA|TRBV3-1/TRBV3-2|NA|TRBJ1-6
TGTGCCAGCACCCGAACAGGCGGTAATTCACCCCTCCACTTT
CASTRTGGNSPLHF
>NA|TRBV10-3|NA|TRBJ2-7
TGTGCCATCAGTGAGGATTACGAGCAGTACTTC
CAISEDYEQYF
>NA|TRBV5-1|NA|TRBJ1-2
TGCGCCAGCAGCTTGTCCCCCCTTAACTATGGCTACACCTTC
CASSLSPLNYGYTF
>NA|TRBV29-1|NA|TRBJ1-5
TGCAGCGTTGGATGGGGCAATCAGCCCCAGCATTTT
CSVGWGNQPQHF
>NA|TRBV28|once|TRBJ2-7
TGTGCCAGCAGTTACCGACAGGAGGCCTACGAGCAGTACTTC
CASSYRQEAYEQYF
>NA|TRBV19|NA|TRBJ2-1
TGTGCCAGTAGTATTTTTCCCGGACACTCCTACAATGAGCAGTTCTTC
CASSIFPGHSYNEQFF
>NA|TRBV28|NA|TRBJ1-2
TGTGCCAGCAGTTTTGTCAGGGAGGTTAGGAGTGGCTACACCTTC
CASSFVREVRSGYTF
>TRBD2|TRBV9|NA|TRBJ2-7
TGTGCCAGCTCCAGACAGCGGGAGTGGGGGGAGCAGTACTTC
CASSRQREWGEQYF
>TRBD1|TRBV28|few|TRBJ1-1
TGTGCCAGCAGTTTATGGTTGGCTCGGGCCGTAACAGGGGCTAAAGTGGACACTGAAGCTTTCTTT
CASSLWLARAVTGAKVDTEAFF
>NA|TRBV14|NA|TRBJ1-6
TGTGCCAGCAGCCAAGATAGTCGCAGGAGGAATTCACCCCTCCACTTT
CASSQDSRRRNSPLHF
>NA|TRBV6-5|NA|TRBJ1-6
TGTGCCAGCAGTTTGGAACGGACAGAAAATTCACCCCTCCACTTT
CASSLERTENSPLHF
>NA|TRBV2|NA|TRBJ1-6
TGTGCCAGCAGTGGTCTGGGGGATAATTCACCCCTCCACTTT
CASSGLGDNSPLHF
>NA|TRBV7-8|NA|TRBJ1-5
TGTGCCAGCAGCCCCGAGGCGGGGTTCGGCAATCAGCCCCAGCATTTT
CASSPEAGFGNQPQHF
>TRBD1|TRBV9|NA|TRBJ2-7
TGTGCCAGCAGCGTAGGTTCGGGACAGGGGTACGAGCAGTACTTC
CASSVGSGQGYEQYF
>NA|TRBV27|NA|TRBJ1-5
TGTGCCAGCAGTTTAGCAGGCCTAGATCAGCCCCAGCATTTT
CASSLAGLDQPQHF
>NA|TRBV4-1|NA|TRBJ1-2
TGCGCCAGCAGCCAACCAGACTATGGCTACACCTTC
CASSQPDYGYTF
>NA|TRBV11-2|NA|TRBJ1-5
TGTGCCAGCAGTTTGTCCCAGAAGGGAAAGCCCCAGCATTTT
CASSLSQKGKPQHF
>NA|TRBV9|NA|TRBJ2-5
TGTGCCAGCAGCGTAGTAGACAACGAGGGGGAGACCCAGTACTTC
CASSVVDNEGETQYF
>TRBD1|TRBV28|NA|TRBJ2-1
TGTGCCAGCAGTTTATCAGGACTGGACAGGGGGCGTCCCCAGTTCTTC
CASSLSGLDRGRPQFF
>NA|TRBV14|NA|TRBJ2-1
TGTGCCAGCAGCCAAGAAGGGATGCGGCTAGGGGACAATGAGCAGTTCTTC
CASSQEGMRLGDNEQFF